The rows below give T cell receptor beta chains drawn from one sample of a study of blood T cell repertoires in COVID-19. The assay was immunoSEQ multiplex PCR, and TCRdb's table has in-frame clones only and misses some. The table lists 100,000 to 150,000 clones, 86% of them singletons. Material: peripheral blood. These TCRs come from a human donor in a cohort sampled during active COVID-19. Both conserved end residues are part of each CDR3. The order of the fields is clone size, J gene, D gene, V gene, CDR3 protein, CDR3 DNA. D genes are given only for firm matches. Some rows have no size entry. The others give once, few or many, or a class for an expanded clone.

. TRBJ2-2 TRBD2 TRBV7-8 CASSLVLAGVSGELFF TGTGCCAGCAGCTTAGTACTAGCGGGAGTATCCGGGGAGCTGTTTTTT
. TRBJ2-7 . TRBV4-3 CASSQGAADYEQYF TGCGCCAGCAGCCAAGGGGCCGCTGACTACGAGCAGTACTTC
. TRBJ1-4 TRBD1 TRBV9 CASSVRSGGLGEKLFF TGTGCCAGCAGCGTGCGGTCAGGGGGCTTGGGTGAAAAACTGTTTTTT
. TRBJ1-1 . TRBV27 CASSLQGVFTEAFF TGTGCCAGCAGTCTTCAGGGTGTTTTCACTGAAGCTTTCTTT
. TRBJ1-5 . TRBV3-1/TRBV3-2 CASSEGGPQHF TGTGCCAGCAGCGAGGGTGGGCCCCAGCATTTT
. TRBJ1-1 . TRBV2 CASRPSGNAFF TGTGCCAGCAGGCCGTCGGGTAACGCTTTCTTT
. TRBJ1-2 TRBD1 TRBV19 CASSTMAITGDGYTF TGTGCCAGTAGTACTATGGCCATAACAGGGGACGGCTACACCTTC
. TRBJ2-7 TRBD2 TRBV11-2 CASSLGASGRAFEQYF TGTGCCAGCAGCTTAGGGGCTAGCGGGAGGGCCTTCGAGCAGTACTTC
once TRBJ1-2 TRBD1 TRBV5-6 CASSPDRGAGYTF TGTGCCAGCAGTCCCGACAGGGGGGCTGGCTACACCTTC
. TRBJ1-2 . TRBV7-8 CASSPRQLPYGYTF TGTGCCAGCAGCCCCCGACAGTTGCCCTATGGCTACACCTTC